This entry features one TCR beta chain sequence. Its target is not known. Unique molecular identifiers featured in each of the TCR beta cDNA libraries. One entry per CDR3 protein results from TCRdb running MiXCR on the PCR reads. The sample lists a few hundred thousand distinct CDR3 sequences, 39% seen once, with under 9% in the top ten. This sample is part of a study of post-analysis software for immune sequencing data. Study observations and caveats: Controls had significantly higher normalized Chao1 diversity than multiple sclerosis patients.

Sequencing was done on a sample of blood. This TCR was sampled from a girl aged 2 to 10 with multiple sclerosis.

CDR3 residues: CASSQLPGQGADTQYF. Here the CDR3 DNA reads TGTGCCAGCAGCCAACTACCGGGACAGGGAGCAGATACGCAGTATTTT. The chain couples TRBV3-1 to TRBJ2-3; 9 bases fit TRBD1. This CDR3 contains 16 residues. In germline, CDR1 is LGHDT, CDR2 YNNKEL (reference sequence). Trimming removed 2 bases from V and 4 bases from J; junction bases left unmatched: 7.